The present entry profiles one TCR beta chain with its context. In this sample, this clone turned up once. Its target antigen remains unknown. Per-base quality was not reported, and no clone a single base away is much larger than it. The record originates from a study of technical replicates of blood from a few donors (dated by TCRdb to 2015 to 2018). Receptor amplification or capture employed the immunoSEQ multiplex PCR assay. The table comes from immuneACCESS by way of TCRdb, which keeps in-frame sequences with V and J called. Part of the clones is missing from these tables; in studies checked, under half for an unresolved V gene and the rest for unknown reasons. This sample has some 80,000 clones in its table, and about 91% of those were observed once. The ten largest clones add up to around 0.3% of the sample. The sequence derives from a human donor in good health. Sequenced input: T cells isolated from PBMCs.

The CDR3 here reads CASSLFGDDEQYF. Here is the DNA: TGCGCCAGCAGCTTGTTCGGAGACGACGAGCAGTACTTC. Here the chain combines TRBV5-1 and TRBJ2-7, with no confidently assigned D gene. The CDR3 contains 13 residues, cysteine and phenylalanine counted. Of the read, only the CDR3 DNA is kept; its 39 bases are in frame from base 1. A distance of 10 bases separates the germline ends of V and J, which lose 1 base and 5 bases respectively. CDR1 SGHRS and CDR2 YFSETQ are derived from the germline V gene.